This passage covers 12 T cell receptor beta chains from one sample sequenced in a study of beta chain features in type 1 diabetes. As every portion of the isolated RNA was reverse transcribed, the sequencing read expressed TCRB transcripts. This table comes from immunoSEQ multiplex PCR, and its TCRdb copy is limited to in-frame clones, with some not included. Of about 360,000 clones in the sample, roughly 12% were seen once. The specimen was naive CD4+ T cells from blood. Receptors originate from a man in his late teens or twenties in good health.

The chain uses TRBV29-1 and TRBJ2-5; D gene unclear. The CDR3 covers 13 residues. The germline CDR1 and CDR2 sequences are SQVTM and ANQGSEA. V lost 4 bases and J lost 5, with 14 bases in between. This CDR3 reads CSVVVPSRETQYF. DNA for the CDR3: TGCAGCGTTGTTGTTCCTTCGCGGGAGACCCAGTACTTC.

This clone appeared a few times. The chain links TRBV28 to TRBJ2-7; TRBD1 agrees at 9 bases. This CDR3 comprises 14 residues. Germline V gene lookup returns CDR1 MDHEN and CDR2 SYDVKM. After removal of 5 bases from V and 4 bases from J, the junction contained 6 bases not matched to a gene. The CDR3 region is CASSPGTGSYEQYF. In nucleotides, the CDR3 is TGTGCCAGCAGTCCCGGGACAGGGAGTTACGAGCAGTACTTC.

The chain recombines TRBV5-1 with TRBJ1-1; 7 nucleotides align to TRBD1. Germline CDR1 reads SGHRS; CDR2 reads YFSETQ. J lost 0 bases, V lost 1 base, and 3 bases had no gene match. This CDR3 comprises 15 residues. The CDR3 here is CASSLRTGVNTEAFF. The CDR3 DNA sequence: TGCGCCAGCAGCTTGAGGACAGGAGTGAACACTGAAGCTTTCTTT.

This clone showed up just a few times. This chain connects TRBV28 to TRBJ2-1, with D possibly TRBD1 on 5 matching bases. Trimming cost V 7 bases and J 8 bases, with 15 bases left between them. The germline V gene encodes CDR1 MDHEN and CDR2 SYDVKM. This CDR3 comprises 13 residues. The CDR3 DNA is TGTGCCAGCACTCCGGCAGGGTTTGATGAGCAGTTCTTC. It translates to CASTPAGFDEQFF.

The J gene is TRBJ2-1, the V gene TRBV6-6, with D perhaps TRBD2 (5 bases). Germline assignment: CDR1 MNHNY and CDR2 SVGAGI (reference sequence). Trimming stripped 4 bases from V and 8 bases from J, with 12 bases between. The CDR3 has 13 residues. The chain's CDR3 is CASSSNGMDEQFF. In DNA, the CDR3 is TGTGCCAGCAGTTCTAACGGGATGGATGAGCAGTTCTTC.

The rearrangement links TRBV28 to TRBJ1-2; TRBD1 matches 8 bases. Germline CDR1 reads MDHEN; CDR2 reads SYDVKM. Trimming cost V 3 bases and J 8 bases; bases outside gene matches: 8. CDR3 length equals 14 residues. The CDR3 is CASSLAVRGQGYTF. DNA of the CDR3: TGTGCCAGCAGTTTGGCCGTCAGGGGGCAAGGCTACACCTTC.

V usage is TRBV28 and J usage is TRBJ1-6; D not resolved. The germline V gene has CDR1 MDHEN and CDR2 SYDVKM. CDR3 length: 12 amino acids. Between the trimmed V and J ends, which lost 5 bases and 10 bases, there was a span of 9 bases. Here the CDR3 reads CASSISGSPLHF. CDR3 nucleotides: TGTGCCAGCAGTATTTCGGGGTCACCCCTCCACTTT.

The rearrangement uses TRBV30 and TRBJ1-2; tentative D call: TRBD1 (5 bases). V lost 4 bases and J 8 bases, leaving 20 bases between the germline ends. CDR3 length: 14 amino acids. Germline-derived CDR1 and CDR2 are GTSNPN and SVGIG (reference sequence). CDR3 residues: CAWTIGGVPGGYTF. The CDR3 nucleotides read TGTGCCTGGACCATAGGAGGGGTACCTGGAGGCTACACCTTC.

The rearrangement joins TRBV10-3 to TRBJ2-1, with D maybe TRBD1 (7 bases). The CDR3 sequence is 16 residues long. Trimming stripped 0 bases from V and 5 bases from J, with 14 bases between. CDR1 and CDR2 from the germline V gene are ENHRY and SYGVKD. The CDR3 nucleotides are TGTGCCATCAGTGAGTCTGGGCAGGGGGGCCACAATGAGCAGTTCTTC. This translates into CAISESGQGGHNEQFF.

J is TRBJ2-7 and V is TRBV18, with D possibly TRBD1 on 5 matching bases. CDR1 is KGHSH and CDR2 is LQKENI in the germline V gene. V gave up 0 bases and J gave up 1 base, with 10 bases separating them. There are 15 residues in the CDR3. The DNA of the CDR3 is TGTGCCAGCTCACCACCGTCAGGGATTTCCTACGAGCAGTACTTC. Residues: CASSPPSGISYEQYF. Combining the CDR3 with reference TRBV18 and TRBJ2-7 gives the whole variable domain NAGVMQNPRHLVRRRGQEARLRCSPMKGHSHVYWYRQLPEEGLKFMVYLQKENIIDESGMPKERFSAEFPKEGPSILRIQQVVRGDSAAYFCASSPPSGISYEQYFGPGTRLTVT.

The V call is TRBV6-1, the J call TRBJ2-2; TRBD1 matches 9 bases. Germline values: CDR1 MNHNS, CDR2 SASEGT. CDR3 length: 14 residues. V gave up 8 bases and J gave up 5 bases; unmatched junction bases: 6. CDR3 residues: CASGFGTGTGELFF. CDR3 bases: TGTGCCAGCGGATTCGGGACAGGGACCGGGGAGCTGTTTTTT.

Comment on this clone: Germline and junction disagree at one end, which may indicate a read error. This sequence joins TRBV5-4 and TRBJ2-5; D is perhaps TRBD2 (5 bases). CDR1 and CDR2 from the germline V gene are SGHNT and YYREEE (reference sequence). The CDR3 runs to 13 residues. CDR3 sequence reads: CASSRGLKETQYF. The CDR3 bases are TGCGCCAGCAGCCGAGGGCTTAAAGAGACCCAGTACTTC. Full variable domain (rest looked up from reference TRBV5-4 and TRBJ2-5): ETGVTQSPTHLIKTRGQQVTLRCSSQSGHNTVSWYQQALGQGPQFIFQYYREEENGRGNFPPRFSGLQFPNYSSELNVNALELDDSALYLCASSRGLKETQYFGPGTRLLVL.